This T cell receptor (beta chain) is drawn from a study of blood T cell repertoires in COVID-19. Study-wide context: The samples span acute and convalescent COVID-19 from the United States, Italy and Spain. PBMCs, B-cell-depleted T cells, or T cells provided the cDNA or gDNA that made up the material.

Per the study methods: For nucleated cells, counts were estimated from reference gene primer amplification. Some clones are missing from TCRdb's copy, which holds only in-frame ones; the method was immunoSEQ multiplex PCR. Clone size and V and J calls were adopted from that table, with D and trimming inferred from the DNA. The repertoire holds 150,000 to 200,000 clones, roughly 89% seen once, with less than 0.7% in the top ten. Trimming took 7 bases from V and 1 from J, leaving 14 bases between them. The CDR3 is 15 amino acids. Looked up from germline, CDR1 is LNHDA and CDR2 is SQIVND (reference sequence).

This chain uses TRBV19 with TRBJ1-5; D gene ambiguous. This sequence originates from a man aged 50 to 59 with acute or convalescent COVID-19. Sequenced sample: peripheral blood. The CDR3 region has the DNA TGTGCCAGTAATCCATCGGCAGGAAGCAATCAGCCCCAGCATTTT. As protein: CASNPSAGSNQPQHF.